The next 21 T cell receptor beta chains were all read from a single sample in a study of blood T cell repertoires in COVID-19. Sequencing was performed with immunoSEQ multiplex PCR; in TCRdb, only in-frame clones are kept and a portion is missing. Of more than 95,000 clones detected, just over 85% appear once; the ten largest clones hold about an eighth. Sequenced sample: peripheral blood. The receptors originated from a woman aged 60-70 years in a cohort sampled during active or convalescent COVID-19.

This rearrangement joins TRBV9 to TRBJ1-2, with 10 bases lining up with TRBD1. V was clipped by 0 bases and J by 2 bases; unmatched bases: 7. This CDR3 comprises 17 residues. Germline CDR1 reads SGDLS; CDR2 reads YYNGEE. CDR3 in DNA: TGTGCCAGCAGCGTAGTGGGACAGGGGATGGCAAACTATGGCTACACCTTC. Translated: CASSVVGQGMANYGYTF.

The V call is TRBV13, the J call TRBJ2-5; 7 nucleotides line up with TRBD1. Germline V gives CDR1 PRHDT, CDR2 FYEKMQ (reference sequence). CDR3 length: 15 residues. J gave up 1 base and V 4 bases, and 6 bases lay outside the gene matches. CDR3 DNA: TGTGCCAGCAGCTACCGCCGGGACAGCCAAGAGACCCAGTACTTC. Encoded protein: CASSYRRDSQETQYF.

The chain joins TRBV7-3 to TRBJ2-6; weak D call: TRBD1 (6 bases). V shed 2 bases and J shed 0 bases, with 8 bases lying between them. Germline-derived CDR1 and CDR2 are SGHTA and FQGTGA. This CDR3 region has 16 residues. CDR3: CASSLVQGSGANVLTF. As DNA, the CDR3 is TGTGCCAGCAGCTTAGTACAGGGCTCTGGGGCCAACGTCCTGACTTTC.

V usage is TRBV5-4 and J usage is TRBJ2-3; D is undetermined. V was trimmed by 1 base and J by 4 bases, leaving 7 bases between them. This CDR3 spans 13 amino acids. The germline V gene encodes CDR1 SGHNT and CDR2 YYREEE (reference sequence). As DNA, the CDR3 is TGTGCCAGCAGCTTGCCTGAGGCAGATACGCAGTATTTT. It translates to CASSLPEADTQYF.

This clone has only a few counts. The chain is built from TRBV6-2 or TRBV6-3 and TRBJ2-7; tentatively, D is TRBD1 (6 bases). CDR3 length: 16 residues. Germline values: CDR1 MNHEY, CDR2 SVGEGT. With 2 bases removed from V and 2 bases from J, the gap between germline ends came to 16 bases. CDR3 sequence: CASSYGGQALPYEQYF. The CDR3 DNA reads TGTGCCAGCAGTTACGGGGGCCAGGCCCTTCCCTACGAGCAGTACTTC.

The rearrangement links TRBV12-3 or TRBV12-4 to TRBJ2-7; D gene uncertain. The CDR3 spans 13 residues. V dropped 5 bases and J dropped 0 bases, with 8 bases sitting between them. The CDR3 sequence is CASSRSLSYEQYF. As DNA, the CDR3 is TGTGCCAGCAGTCGGAGTCTCTCCTACGAGCAGTACTTC.

This rearrangement joins TRBV7-2 to TRBJ2-3; D might be TRBD1 (5 bases). The V gene's germline CDR1 is SGHTA and CDR2 FQGNSA. V dropped 2 bases and J dropped 0 bases, with 9 bases sitting between them. There are 15 residues in the CDR3. CDR3 sequence: CASSLSGLSTDTQYF. For the CDR3, the DNA is TGTGCCAGCAGCTTATCAGGGCTTAGCACAGATACGCAGTATTTT. Looking up the rest from reference TRBV7-2 and TRBJ2-3 gives the full variable domain: GAGVSQSPSNKVTEKGKDVELRCDPISGHTALYWYRQSLGQGLEFLIYFQGNSAPDKSGLPSDRFSAERTGGSVSTLTIQRTQQEDSAVYLCASSLSGLSTDTQYFGPGTRLTVL.

The gene calls are TRBV24-1 and TRBJ2-3; tentatively, D is TRBD2 (6 bases). V was shortened by 2 bases and J by 3 bases, with 11 bases between the two germline ends. Germline V lookup: CDR1 KGHDR, CDR2 SFDVKD. The CDR3 runs 15 residues. CDR3 DNA: TGTGCCACCAGTGATTCCGGGAGATTAACAGATACGCAGTATTTT. The encoded protein is CATSDSGRLTDTQYF.

V gene TRBV15 combines with J gene TRBJ1-4; 8 bases are shared with TRBD1. CDR1 is LNHNV and CDR2 is YYDKDF in the germline V gene (reference sequence). This CDR3 region has 14 residues. The trim removed 5 bases at V and 8 bases at J, leaving 7 bases unmatched. The CDR3 here is CATSGPGGAEKLFF. The CDR3 DNA sequence: TGTGCCACCAGCGGCCCAGGGGGCGCAGAAAAACTGTTTTTT.

The genes are TRBV3-1 (or the pseudogene TRBV3-2) and TRBJ2-7; D not resolved. V gave up 1 base and J gave up 1 base, with 5 bases separating them. Germline-derived CDR1 and CDR2 are LGHDT and YNNKEL (reference sequence). The CDR3 contains 13 residues. CDR3 protein: CASSQVPSYEQYF. For the CDR3, the DNA is TGTGCCAGCAGCCAAGTCCCTTCCTACGAGCAGTACTTC.

The rearrangement uses TRBV5-4 and TRBJ2-7; 7 nucleotides line up with TRBD2. Trimming removed 0 bases from V and 2 bases from J; junction bases left unmatched: 11. CDR1 and CDR2 (germline): SGHNT, YYREEE (reference sequence). The CDR3 runs 17 residues. The CDR3 is CASSLGAGAGSPYEQYF. DNA of the CDR3: TGTGCCAGCAGCTTGGGGGCCGGAGCGGGGAGCCCCTACGAGCAGTACTTC.

The genes are TRBV5-4 and TRBJ1-4; 7 nucleotides line up with TRBD1. The length of the CDR3 is 15 residues. The germline gives CDR1 SGHNT, CDR2 YYREEE (reference sequence). V lost 4 bases to trimming and J lost 0 bases; unmatched junction nucleotides: 3. DNA for the CDR3: TGTGCCAGCAGCAAAGGGACAGCAACTAATGAAAAACTGTTTTTT. Amino acids: CASSKGTATNEKLFF.

This chain uses TRBV3-1 (or the pseudogene TRBV3-2) with TRBJ2-1; tentative D call: TRBD1 (6 bases). Germline-derived CDR1 and CDR2 are LGHDT and YNNKEL (reference sequence). V lost 2 bases, J lost 5 bases, and 10 bases lay in between. CDR3 length: 14 amino acids. CDR3 DNA sequence: TGTGCCAGCAGCCAACAGGGGCTCAACAATGAGCAGTTCTTC. Protein sequence: CASSQQGLNNEQFF.

V and J are TRBV5-6 and TRBJ1-1; no clear D. This CDR3 is built from 14 residues. CDR1 SGHDT and CDR2 YYEEEE come from the germline V gene. Trimming cost V 4 bases and J 3 bases, with 13 bases left between them. The CDR3 DNA sequence: TGTGCCAGCAGCGTCGCGGGTTGGGACACTGAAGCTTTCTTT. This gives the protein CASSVAGWDTEAFF. Using reference TRBV5-6 and TRBJ1-1 for the parts outside the CDR3, the full variable domain is DAGVTQSPTHLIKTRGQQVTLRCSPKSGHDTVSWYQQALGQGPQFIFQYYEEEERQRGNFPDRFSGHQFPNYSSELNVNALLLGDSALYLCASSVAGWDTEAFFGQGTRLTVV.

In nucleotides, the CDR3 is TGTGCCAGCAGCTTCGGACAAGAGAGATACACCTTC. This codes for CASSFGQERYTF. The chain uses TRBV7-8 and TRBJ1-2; D perhaps matches TRBD1 (5 bases). Germline V gene lookup returns CDR1 SGHVS and CDR2 FQNEAQ. The ends were cut back, 3 bases at V and 11 bases at J, with 13 bases in the middle. The CDR3 totals 12 residues.

J is TRBJ2-7 and V is TRBV5-5, with D unresolved. Trimming pared 2 bases from V and 0 bases from J, leaving 12 bases between. This CDR3 has 15 residues. The germline CDR1 and CDR2 sequences are SGHKS and YYEKEE (reference sequence). CDR3 loop: CASSFVSGFSYEQYF. CDR3 nucleotide sequence: TGTGCCAGCAGCTTTGTCTCCGGTTTCTCCTACGAGCAGTACTTC.

The V gene is TRBV28, the J gene TRBJ1-1, with 8 bases that match TRBD1. With 3 bases clipped from V and 3 bases from J, the junction kept 12 bases outside the gene matches. Germline-derived CDR1 and CDR2 are MDHEN and SYDVKM. CDR3 size: 17 residues. This CDR3 is CASSLTGDFERDTEAFF. In nucleotides, the CDR3 is TGTGCCAGCAGTTTGACAGGGGATTTTGAGCGGGACACTGAAGCTTTCTTT.

The chain recombines TRBV18 with TRBJ1-5; D is unresolved. The V gene's germline CDR1 is KGHSH and CDR2 LQKENI. The CDR3 extends over 16 amino acids. The V end lost 6 bases, the J end lost 3 bases, and 18 bases lay between the germline ends. In DNA form, the CDR3 reads TGTGCCAGCTCTCTCTGGACTGTTACTAACAATCAGCCCCAGCATTTT. Translation: CASSLWTVTNNQPQHF.

This chain links TRBV5-1 with TRBJ2-7, with 8 positions matching TRBD2. V gave up 4 bases and J gave up 1 base; unmatched junction bases: 10. CDR3 length: 16 amino acids. Germline CDR1 reads SGHRS; CDR2 reads YFSETQ. CDR3: CASSPTAGALSYEQYF. DNA of the CDR3: TGCGCCAGCAGCCCCACAGCGGGGGCCCTATCCTACGAGCAGTACTTC.

The chain uses TRBV3-1 (or the pseudogene TRBV3-2) and TRBJ1-3; D is perhaps TRBD1 (6 bases). This CDR3 has 13 residues. Deletions cut 6 bases from V and 0 bases from J, with 6 bases between. Looked up from germline, CDR1 is LGHDT and CDR2 is YNNKEL (reference sequence). CDR3 amino acids: CASRDSSGNTIYF. CDR3 DNA: TGTGCCAGCAGGGACAGCTCTGGAAACACCATATATTTT.

This chain uses TRBV5-1 with TRBJ2-3; 9 nucleotides line up with TRBD2. After removal of 6 bases from V and 5 bases from J, the junction contained 7 bases not matched to a gene. Germline lookup yields CDR1 SGHRS and CDR2 YFSETQ. The CDR3 runs to 14 residues. CDR3 nucleotide sequence: TGCGCCAGCACCCCTAGCGGGGCATTAGATACGCAGTATTTT. Translating gives CASTPSGALDTQYF.